These 23 T cell receptor beta chains were all obtained from the same sample, sequenced in a study of CD8+ T cells in alopecia areata. TCR sequencing used cDNA made by reverse transcription of extracted RNA. The method was immunoSEQ multiplex PCR; TCRdb's version includes in-frame clones alone and lacks a portion of them. The table has some 120,000 clones, less than 50% seen once. Sequenced material: NKG2D-low CD8+ T cells sorted from blood. The receptors derive from a human donor with alopecia areata.

J is TRBJ2-3 and V is TRBV23-1, with 9 nucleotides matching TRBD1. TRBV23-1 is filed as an ORF, its function uncertain. This CDR3 has 16 residues. J was trimmed by 4 bases and V by 3 bases; bases with no gene match: 8. Here the CDR3 reads CASSHSPTGGPDTQYF. CDR3 DNA sequence: TGCGCCAGCAGTCATTCTCCGACAGGGGGGCCAGATACGCAGTATTTT.

This clone has just a few counts. This chain connects TRBV29-1 to TRBJ1-2; D remains ambiguous. The CDR3 length is 13 residues. CDR1 is SQVTM, CDR2 ANQGSEA, per germline. The germline V and J ends were trimmed by 0 bases and 4 bases, with 9 bases remaining between them. The CDR3 DNA sequence: TGCAGCGTTGAAGATAGTCAGACCTATGGCTACACCTTC. It specifies CSVEDSQTYGYTF.

This clone was counted a few times. The genes are TRBV7-2 and TRBJ2-5; D is uncertain. Trimming cost V 5 bases and J 0 bases, with 10 bases left between them. The CDR3 length is 14 residues. Germline V gives CDR1 SGHTA, CDR2 FQGNSA. CDR3 residues: CASSPRQYQETQYF. The CDR3 DNA is TGTGCCAGCAGCCCTAGGCAGTACCAAGAGACCCAGTACTTC.

The V gene is TRBV13, the J gene TRBJ2-1, with D tentatively TRBD2 (6 bases). Germline V gene lookup returns CDR1 PRHDT and CDR2 FYEKMQ (reference sequence). CDR3 length: 15 residues. V was pared by 3 bases and J by 4 bases, with 13 bases between. CDR3 sequence (DNA): TGTGCCAGCAGCTTTAGCGGAGGCGGATACAATGAGCAGTTCTTC. Translation gives CASSFSGGGYNEQFF.

This clone was seen more than once but under ten times. The V and J genes are TRBV6-6 and TRBJ2-7; D remains unclear. With 5 bases removed from V and 3 bases from J, the gap between germline ends came to 8 bases. This CDR3 contains 12 residues. The germline CDR1 and CDR2 sequences are MNHNY and SVGAGI (reference sequence). The CDR3 nucleotides are TGTGCCAGCAGTACCGACCTCTACGAGCAGTACTTC. Its translation: CASSTDLYEQYF.

The rearrangement links TRBV9 to TRBJ2-1; possible D gene TRBD1, 5 bases. The CDR3 spans 15 residues. V was pared by 0 bases and J by 0 bases, with 7 bases between. Germline V gives CDR1 SGDLS, CDR2 YYNGEE. The CDR3: CASSVVDNSYNEQFF. The CDR3 DNA is TGTGCCAGCAGCGTAGTGGACAACTCCTACAATGAGCAGTTCTTC.

The J gene is TRBJ2-7, the V gene TRBV4-3; D unclear. The germline V gene encodes CDR1 LGHNA and CDR2 YSLEER. V was trimmed by 1 base and J by 5 bases, leaving 15 bases between them. The CDR3 extends over 15 amino acids. The CDR3 protein is CASSQGIEYDNEQYF. CDR3 sequence (DNA): TGCGCCAGCAGCCAAGGTATAGAGTACGATAACGAGCAGTACTTC.

The chain links TRBV4-1 to TRBJ2-2, with D unclear. From germline, CDR1 is MGHRA and CDR2 YSYEKL. V lost 4 bases, J lost 7 bases, and 10 bases lay in between. The length of the CDR3 is 13 residues. As DNA, the CDR3 is TGCGCCAGCAGCCCCTCGACGGTCGGGGAGCTGTTTTTT. This sequence encodes CASSPSTVGELFF.

This clone was detected only a few times. J is TRBJ2-7 and V is TRBV30; tentative D call: TRBD1 (6 bases). The germline gives CDR1 GTSNPN, CDR2 SVGIG (reference sequence). The CDR3 is 13 residues long. Trimming pared 4 bases from V and 6 bases from J, leaving 16 bases between. The CDR3 DNA reads TGTGCCTGGACGGACAGCCTCGGAGTCGAGCAGTACTTC. It is translated as CAWTDSLGVEQYF.

This clone appeared a few times. The chain employs TRBV11-2 and TRBJ2-5; 7 nucleotides align to TRBD1. CDR1 is SGHAT and CDR2 is FQNNGV in the germline V gene. V lost 0 bases, J lost 0 bases, and 4 bases stayed unmatched. The CDR3 is made up of 16 amino acids. CDR3 nucleotide sequence: TGTGCCAGCAGCTTAGAAGGGACAGATTACCAAGAGACCCAGTACTTC. It translates to CASSLEGTDYQETQYF. The variable domain in full, with the rest retrieved from reference TRBV11-2 and TRBJ2-5, is EAGVAQSPRYKIIEKRQSVAFWCNPISGHATLYWYQQILGQGPKLLIQFQNNGVVDDSQLPKDRFSAERLKGVDSTLKIQPAKLEDSAVYLCASSLEGTDYQETQYFGPGTRLLVL.

This chain joins TRBV27 and TRBJ2-7, with 8 bases matching TRBD2. The CDR3 length is 14 residues. The germline gives CDR1 MNHEY, CDR2 SMNVEV (reference sequence). The junction had 10 bases not matched to a gene; V was cut back by 9 bases and J by 3 bases. In nucleotides, the CDR3 is TGTGCCAGTGGCGACGGGACTAGGAGCTACGAGCAGTACTTC. This codes for CASGDGTRSYEQYF.

The V and J genes are TRBV5-6 and TRBJ2-7; weak D call: TRBD1 (6 bases). Germline assignment: CDR1 SGHDT and CDR2 YYEEEE. Deletions cut 2 bases from V and 5 bases from J, with 11 bases between. The CDR3 has 13 residues. CDR3 coding DNA: TGTGCCAGCAGCTTAGGACAGTTAGACGAGCAGTACTTC. It is translated as CASSLGQLDEQYF.

This clone was counted a few times. The chain has TRBV30 and TRBJ2-5; 7 nucleotides line up with TRBD1. In germline, CDR1 is GTSNPN, CDR2 SVGIG (reference sequence). CDR3 length equals 15 residues. V was pared by 1 base and J by 1 base, with 6 bases of the junction left unmatched. CDR3 protein: CAWSDQQGTQETQYF. In DNA form, the CDR3 reads TGTGCCTGGAGTGACCAACAGGGGACCCAAGAGACCCAGTACTTC.

This clone occurred a few times. The V gene is TRBV29-1, the J gene TRBJ2-1, with 10 bases lining up with TRBD2. Germline V gene sequence: CDR1 SQVTM, CDR2 ANQGSEA. CDR3 size: 18 residues. V lost 7 bases, J lost 7 bases, and 22 bases stayed unmatched. For the CDR3, the DNA is TGCAGCGCCTCGTCCGGGACAGGAGCGGGAGGGTATGAGAATGAGCAGTTCTTC. Translation: CSASSGTGAGGYENEQFF.

This clone turned up a few times. Other DNA sequences within the sample encode an identical CDR3. V usage is TRBV29-1 and J usage is TRBJ2-3; D call uncertain. V was shortened by 0 bases and J by 5 bases, with 0 bases between the two germline ends. CDR1 and CDR2 (germline): SQVTM, ANQGSEA. The CDR3 extends over 10 amino acids. CDR3 loop: CSVEEDTQYF. CDR3 DNA: TGCAGCGTTGAAGAAGATACGCAGTATTTT.

This clone was detected once. This chain links TRBV29-1 with TRBJ2-7; the match to TRBD2 covers 7 bases. V was clipped by 2 bases and J by 4 bases; unmatched bases: 14. The CDR3 runs to 16 residues. Looked up from germline, CDR1 is SQVTM and CDR2 is ANQGSEA. As DNA, the CDR3 is TGCAGCGTTGAATCTGGGAGGGAGGGCCGAATATACGAGCAGTACTTC. Translated, it gives CSVESGREGRIYEQYF.

This clone was counted once. The chain uses TRBV6-5 and TRBJ2-7; maybe TRBD1 (6 bases). Germline V gives CDR1 MNHEY, CDR2 SVGAGI. CDR3 length: 14 amino acids. V was shortened by 7 bases and J by 4 bases, with 17 bases between the two germline ends. The CDR3 protein is CASTVSAGVYEQYF. The DNA for the CDR3 is TGTGCCAGCACAGTCTCGGCAGGGGTTTACGAGCAGTACTTC.

The rearrangement links TRBV7-9 to TRBJ2-3; D unclear. Trimming cost V 6 bases and J 2 bases, with 9 bases left between them. The germline gives CDR1 SEHNR, CDR2 FQNEAQ (reference sequence). The length of the CDR3 is 13 residues. This chain's CDR3 is CASSLDPTDTQYF. The CDR3 DNA follows: TGTGCCAGCAGTCTTGACCCCACAGATACGCAGTATTTT. The variable domain in full, with the rest retrieved from reference TRBV7-9 and TRBJ2-3, is DTGVSQNPRHKITKRGQNVTFRCDPISEHNRLYWYRQTLGQGPEFLTYFQNEAQLEKSRLLSDRFSAERPKGSFSTLEIQRTEQGDSAMYLCASSLDPTDTQYFGPGTRLTVL.

The chain uses TRBV11-2 and TRBJ2-7; D unresolved. Trimming removed 4 bases from V and 7 bases from J, with 8 bases in between. Per germline, CDR1 SGHAT and CDR2 FQNNGV. This CDR3 has 11 residues. CDR3 protein: CASSYYREQYF. The CDR3 DNA follows: TGTGCCAGCAGCTACTATAGGGAGCAGTACTTC.

The chain is built from TRBV9 and TRBJ2-5; possible D gene TRBD1, 6 bases. V dropped 3 bases and J dropped 2 bases, with 11 bases sitting between them. Germline-derived CDR1 and CDR2 are SGDLS and YYNGEE. This CDR3 contains 14 residues. The CDR3 sequence: CASSEWDTQETQYF. For the CDR3, the DNA is TGTGCCAGCAGCGAGTGGGACACGCAAGAGACCCAGTACTTC.

The chain carries TRBV28 and TRBJ2-1; 7 nucleotides line up with TRBD2. Trimming removed 3 bases from V and 4 bases from J; junction bases left unmatched: 9. The CDR3 is made up of 16 amino acids. Germline V gene lookup returns CDR1 MDHEN and CDR2 SYDVKM. CDR3 in DNA: TGTGCCAGCAGTTTCTCTAGCGGACGAAAATACAATGAGCAGTTCTTC. Translating gives CASSFSSGRKYNEQFF.

The V and J genes are TRBV27 and TRBJ1-2; D unclear. This CDR3 has 11 amino acids. V lost 6 bases and J 8 bases, leaving 10 bases between the germline ends. CDR1 MNHEY and CDR2 SMNVEV come from the germline V gene (reference sequence). Here the CDR3 DNA reads TGTGCCAGCAGGAATGGCCCCGGCTACACCTTC. Its translation: CASRNGPGYTF.

This clone was detected only once. The V and J genes are TRBV29-1 and TRBJ2-7; perhaps TRBD2 as D (6 bases). The CDR3 length is 13 residues. Germline V CDR1 and CDR2: SQVTM, ANQGSEA. V lost 6 bases and J 4 bases, leaving 16 bases between the germline ends. CDR3 bases: TGCAGCGTCGCCTCCGGGACTGAGTACGAGCAGTACTTC. This codes for CSVASGTEYEQYF.